These 27 T cell receptor beta chains share one sample of origin, sequenced in a study of shared clonotypes between healthy human individuals. Here immunoSEQ multiplex PCR was the method, and the copy in TCRdb shows in-frame clones only, minus some. The sample has roughly 2.5 million clones, approximately 92% seen once; the top ten hold 0.13% to 0.15%. Material for sequencing was naive CD4+ T cells sorted from blood. This sample's subset: CD45RA+ positively selected. All receptors come from a man aged 18 to 35 in good health.

In nucleotides, the CDR3 is TGTGCTAGTGGTTTGGGACAGGGACAGGGGAGGGCCGGGGAGCTGTTTTTT. Amino acids: CASGLGQGQGRAGELFF. The chain is built from TRBV12-5 and TRBJ2-2, with 10 bases lining up with TRBD1. V dropped 1 base and J dropped 6; count of bases not matched to a gene: 8. The CDR3 runs to 17 residues. Germline V gene sequence: CDR1 LGHNT, CDR2 FRNRAP.

V and J are TRBV19 and TRBJ2-1, with D possibly matching TRBD1 (6 bases). Per germline, CDR1 LNHDA and CDR2 SQIVND (reference sequence). This CDR3 is 15 amino acids long. Trimming stripped 4 bases from V and 3 bases from J, with 13 bases between. The CDR3 DNA sequence: TGTGCCAGTAGTAGAAGACAGGTGGACTACAATGAGCAGTTCTTC. Its translation is CASSRRQVDYNEQFF.

The chain joins TRBV9 to TRBJ1-3; D is unresolved. CDR1 and CDR2 (germline): SGDLS, YYNGEE. V dropped 4 bases and J dropped 1 base, with 9 bases sitting between them. The CDR3 consists of 14 residues. Here the CDR3 DNA reads TGTGCCAGCAGCCTTGGGGAATCTGGAAACACCATATATTTT. Residues: CASSLGESGNTIYF. Using reference TRBV9 and TRBJ1-3 for the parts outside the CDR3, the full variable domain is DSGVTQTPKHLITATGQRVTLRCSPRSGDLSVYWYQQSLDQGLQFLIQYYNGEERAKGNILERFSAQQFPDLHSELNLSSLELGDSALYFCASSLGESGNTIYFGEGSWLTVV.

This CDR3 is CASSLQYSNQPQHF. CDR3 DNA: TGTGCCAGCAGCCTTCAGTATAGCAATCAGCCCCAGCATTTT. V and J are TRBV7-8 and TRBJ1-5; D unclear. Trimming took 5 bases from V and 0 from J, leaving 8 bases between them. CDR1 is SGHVS and CDR2 is FQNEAQ in the germline V gene. CDR3 length: 14 amino acids.

J is TRBJ1-2 and V is TRBV5-4, with D uncertain. Trimming cost V 4 bases and J 8 bases, with 15 bases left between them. This CDR3 has 13 residues. The germline CDR1 and CDR2 sequences are SGHNT and YYREEE (reference sequence). The CDR3 DNA follows: TGTGCCAGCAGCCCTAGAAACGCGGAGGGCTACACCTTC. Its protein product is CASSPRNAEGYTF.

The chain joins TRBV27 to TRBJ2-7, with 12 positions matching TRBD1. Per the germline V gene, CDR1 is MNHEY and CDR2 is SMNVEV (reference sequence). The CDR3 length is 16 residues. Trimming at V came to 4 bases and at J to 7 bases, leaving 11 bases not matched to a gene. In DNA, the CDR3 is TGTGCCAGCAGTTCCAGATCGGGACAGGGGGCGCGGGAGCAGTACTTC. This sequence encodes CASSSRSGQGAREQYF.

The chain joins TRBV30 to TRBJ1-1; D is unclear. There are 15 residues in the CDR3. Per germline, CDR1 GTSNPN and CDR2 SVGIG (reference sequence). The CDR3 region has the DNA TGTGCTTCGTTTCCCGACGCCTTACCGAACACTGAAGCTTTCTTT. It yields the protein CASFPDALPNTEAFF.

The V call is TRBV7-9, the J call TRBJ2-3; weak D call: TRBD1 (5 bases). The CDR3 is 14 residues long. The germline CDR1 and CDR2 sequences are SEHNR and FQNEAQ (reference sequence). V shed 3 bases and J shed 1 base, with 8 bases lying between them. This chain's CDR3 is CASSFTTGTDTQYF. DNA for the CDR3: TGTGCCAGCAGCTTTACGACAGGCACAGATACGCAGTATTTT.

This clone came up a few times. Other DNA sequences in this sample translate to the same CDR3. The chain joins TRBV7-9 to TRBJ2-5; D is undetermined. This CDR3 spans 11 amino acids. With 5 bases removed from V and 5 bases from J, the gap between germline ends came to 6 bases. Germline V gene sequence: CDR1 SEHNR, CDR2 FQNEAQ (reference sequence). CDR3 protein: CASSPQETQYF. CDR3 nucleotides: TGTGCCAGCAGCCCCCAGGAGACCCAGTACTTC.

J is TRBJ1-1 and V is TRBV2, with a tentative D call TRBD1 (6 bases). V lost 11 bases, J lost 0 bases, and 16 bases lay in between. Germline CDR1 is SNHLY and CDR2 is FYNNEI. CDR3 length: 14 residues. The CDR3 DNA reads as TGTGCCGGGTCCGGACAGCTCATGAACACTGAAGCTTTCTTT. It specifies CAGSGQLMNTEAFF.

The chain carries TRBV19 and TRBJ1-2; 7 bases are shared with TRBD1. Germline assignment: CDR1 LNHDA and CDR2 SQIVND (reference sequence). CDR3 length: 15 residues. V lost 3 bases, J lost 8 bases, and 12 bases stayed unmatched. The CDR3: CASSIGGGRSDGYTF. CDR3 nucleotides: TGTGCCAGTAGTATCGGAGGGGGCAGGAGTGACGGCTACACCTTC.

The chain is built from TRBV7-9 and TRBJ1-6, with 9 bases lining up with TRBD1. The V gene end was trimmed by 1 base and the J gene end by 9 bases; junction bases not matched to a gene: 10. CDR3 length: 17 residues. Germline lookup yields CDR1 SEHNR and CDR2 FQNEAQ (reference sequence). The CDR3 nucleotides are TGTGCCAGCAGCTTAGTAGGGACAGGGCGTCGGGTTTCACCCCTCCACTTT. Protein sequence: CASSLVGTGRRVSPLHF.

Comment on this clone: Other DNA sequences in the sample encode the same CDR3. CDR3 protein: CASSFPGVYGYTF. The CDR3 DNA reads as TGTGCCAGCAGTTTCCCTGGGGTTTATGGCTACACCTTC. The V call is TRBV28, the J call TRBJ1-2, with no clear D. Trimming cost V 3 bases and J 5 bases, with 10 bases left between them. This CDR3 spans 13 amino acids. Germline CDR1 is MDHEN and CDR2 is SYDVKM.

V and J are TRBV30 and TRBJ1-2, with 9 bases that match TRBD1. Per germline, CDR1 GTSNPN and CDR2 SVGIG (reference sequence). V shed 5 bases and J 4 bases; nucleotides not matched to a gene: 11. The CDR3 covers 15 residues. In nucleotides, the CDR3 is TGTGCCTGGGATACAATGACAGGGGGGTCCTATGGCTACACCTTC. This translates into CAWDTMTGGSYGYTF. The variable domain in full, with the rest retrieved from reference TRBV30 and TRBJ1-2, is SQTIHQWPATLVQPVGSPLSLECTVEGTSNPNLYWYRQAAGRGLQLLFYSVGIGQISSEVPQNLSASRPQDRQFILSSKKLLLSDSGFYLCAWDTMTGGSYGYTFGSGTRLTVV.

The chain is built from TRBV29-1 and TRBJ1-1; TRBD1 agrees at 8 bases. With 7 bases clipped from V and 5 bases from J, the junction kept 6 bases outside the gene matches. This CDR3 is 12 amino acids long. Germline loops: CDR1 SQVTM, CDR2 ANQGSEA. CDR3 sequence: CSARTGWTEAFF. CDR3 nucleotides: TGCAGCGCTAGGACAGGGTGGACTGAAGCTTTCTTT. The complete variable domain, with remaining parts taken from reference TRBV29-1 and TRBJ1-1, reads SAVISQKPSRDICQRGTSLTIQCQVDSQVTMMFWYRQQPGQSLTLIATANQGSEATYESGFVIDKFPISRPNLTFSTLTVSNMSPEDSSIYLCSARTGWTEAFFGQGTRLTVV.

The chain recombines TRBV7-3 with TRBJ2-3; the match to TRBD1 covers 7 bases. The ends lost 5 bases at V and 6 bases at J; junction bases unmatched: 11. CDR3 length equals 15 residues. Germline loops: CDR1 SGHTA, CDR2 FQGTGA. The CDR3 region has the DNA TGTGCCAGCAGCCCATGGACAGGTCGATCCGATACGCAGTATTTT. Translation: CASSPWTGRSDTQYF.

The V gene is TRBV11-2, the J gene TRBJ1-3, with D possibly TRBD1 on 5 matching bases. From germline, CDR1 is SGHAT and CDR2 FQNNGV. This CDR3 contains 17 residues. V shed 5 bases and J shed 2 bases, with 19 bases lying between them. The CDR3 is CASSRGDQTATGNTIYF. The CDR3 nucleotides read TGTGCCAGCAGCCGTGGGGACCAGACTGCTACTGGAAACACCATATATTTT.

The chain links TRBV2 to TRBJ1-1, with a tentative D call TRBD1 (5 bases). The length of the CDR3 is 16 residues. Trimming shortened V by 0 bases and J by 3 bases, and 14 bases separated the two germline ends. Germline V gene data show CDR1 as SNHLY and CDR2 as FYNNEI. This chain's CDR3 is CASSEAEGRAYTEAFF. CDR3 in DNA: TGTGCCAGCAGTGAAGCGGAGGGCAGGGCTTACACTGAAGCTTTCTTT.

V is TRBV4-1 and J is TRBJ2-3; D is unclear. V shed 4 bases and J shed 2 bases, with 7 bases lying between them. The CDR3 spans 13 residues. Germline assignment: CDR1 MGHRA and CDR2 YSYEKL. The CDR3 region is CASSRPDTDTQYF. The CDR3 bases are TGCGCCAGCAGCCGTCCGGACACAGATACGCAGTATTTT.

The J gene is TRBJ1-6, the V gene TRBV28, with a tentative D call TRBD1 (5 bases). The CDR3 totals 15 residues. Germline CDR1 and CDR2: MDHEN and SYDVKM. V lost 5 bases and J 0 bases, leaving 8 bases between the germline ends. The chain's CDR3 is CASSRGSSYNSPLHF. CDR3 bases: TGTGCCAGCAGTCGGGGGAGCTCCTATAATTCACCCCTCCACTTT.

The rearrangement joins TRBV6-6 to TRBJ2-2; tentative D call: TRBD2 (6 bases). Looked up from germline, CDR1 is MNHNY and CDR2 is SVGAGI (reference sequence). V was cut by 7 bases and J by 5 bases, with 17 bases left in between. The CDR3 length is 15 residues. CDR3 protein: CASTRRGELTGELFF. Written as DNA, the CDR3 is TGTGCCAGCACCCGGCGGGGTGAACTGACCGGGGAGCTGTTTTTT.

The chain employs TRBV30 and TRBJ1-1; no firm D call. The CDR3 runs 14 residues. V was shortened by 3 bases and J by 0 bases, with 11 bases between the two germline ends. Per the germline V gene, CDR1 is GTSNPN and CDR2 is SVGIG (reference sequence). This CDR3 is CAWRLTALNTEAFF. CDR3 sequence (DNA): TGTGCCTGGAGGCTGACTGCTCTGAACACTGAAGCTTTCTTT.

The chain has TRBV7-9 and TRBJ2-1; no clear D. The V and J ends lost 5 bases and 7 bases respectively, with 12 bases between them. This CDR3 comprises 13 residues. Per germline, CDR1 SEHNR and CDR2 FQNEAQ (reference sequence). The CDR3 nucleotides read TGTGCCAGCAGCGGGCAGAATATGAATGAGCAGTTCTTC. Its protein product is CASSGQNMNEQFF.

This rearrangement joins TRBV5-4 to TRBJ2-1; 7 bases agree with TRBD1. The CDR3 runs to 15 residues. Germline CDR1 reads SGHNT; CDR2 reads YYREEE (reference sequence). Unmatched junction bases numbered 6, after V lost 5 bases and J lost 1 base. CDR3 residues: CASRSGTASYNEQFF. In DNA, the CDR3 is TGTGCCAGCAGATCCGGGACAGCTTCCTACAATGAGCAGTTCTTC.

DNA of the CDR3: TGTGCCAGTAGTATCTACGGGCTAGCGGGCCCTCAGGAGACCCAGTACTTC. Translated, it gives CASSIYGLAGPQETQYF. The V gene is TRBV19, the J gene TRBJ2-5; 8 positions match TRBD2. The CDR3 length is 17 residues. Germline lookup yields CDR1 LNHDA and CDR2 SQIVND (reference sequence). Trimming at V came to 3 bases and at J to 5 bases, leaving 14 bases not matched to a gene.

The chain combines TRBV5-4 with TRBJ2-1; TRBD1 might be the D (5 bases). V was pared by 1 base and J by 3 bases, with 11 bases between. CDR3 length: 15 amino acids. Germline-derived CDR1 and CDR2 are SGHNT and YYREEE (reference sequence). Here the CDR3 reads CASSLRQGNYNEQFF. CDR3 bases: TGTGCCAGCAGCTTGAGGCAGGGCAACTACAATGAGCAGTTCTTC.

This clone was seen just once. The chain joins TRBV9 to TRBJ2-3; D gene ambiguous. Trimming stripped 4 bases from V and 0 bases from J, with 12 bases between. CDR3 length equals 15 residues. Germline lookup yields CDR1 SGDLS and CDR2 YYNGEE. The CDR3 protein is CASSQWRTSTDTQYF. CDR3 nucleotides: TGTGCCAGCAGCCAGTGGCGGACGAGCACAGATACGCAGTATTTT. Full variable domain (missing parts from reference TRBV9 and TRBJ2-3): DSGVTQTPKHLITATGQRVTLRCSPRSGDLSVYWYQQSLDQGLQFLIQYYNGEERAKGNILERFSAQQFPDLHSELNLSSLELGDSALYFCASSQWRTSTDTQYFGPGTRLTVL.